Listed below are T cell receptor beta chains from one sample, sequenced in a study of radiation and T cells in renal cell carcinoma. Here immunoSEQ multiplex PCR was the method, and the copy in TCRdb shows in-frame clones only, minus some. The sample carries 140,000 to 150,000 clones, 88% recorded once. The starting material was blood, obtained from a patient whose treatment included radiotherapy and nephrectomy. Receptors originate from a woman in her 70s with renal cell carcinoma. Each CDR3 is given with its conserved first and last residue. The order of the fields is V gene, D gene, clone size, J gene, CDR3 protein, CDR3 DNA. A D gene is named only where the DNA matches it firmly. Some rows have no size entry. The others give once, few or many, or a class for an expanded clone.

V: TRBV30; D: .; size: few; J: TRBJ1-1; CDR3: CAWSGKGRAFF; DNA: TGTGCCTGGAGTGGGAAGGGACGAGCTTTCTTT
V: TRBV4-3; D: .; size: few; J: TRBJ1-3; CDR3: CASSQEGTSGNTIYF; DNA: TGCGCCAGCAGCCAAGAAGGAACCTCGGGAAACACCATATATTTT
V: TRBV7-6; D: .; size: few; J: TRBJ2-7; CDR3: CASSLAPGSTYEQYF; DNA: TGTGCCAGCAGCTTAGCCCCCGGGAGCACCTACGAGCAGTACTTC
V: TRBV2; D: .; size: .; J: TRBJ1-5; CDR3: CASHPGQGFQPQHF; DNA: TGTGCCTCCCATCCAGGGCAGGGGTTTCAGCCCCAGCATTTT
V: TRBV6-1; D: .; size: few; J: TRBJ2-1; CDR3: CASALPTLKLNEQFF; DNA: TGTGCCAGCGCGTTGCCGACCCTCAAGTTGAATGAGCAGTTCTTC
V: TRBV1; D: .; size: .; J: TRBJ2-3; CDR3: CTSSQDLRWRGGTDTQYF; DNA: TGCACCAGCAGCCAAGATCTTCGTTGGCGGGGGGGCACAGATACGCAGTATTTT
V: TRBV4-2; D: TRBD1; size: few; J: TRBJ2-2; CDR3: CASSHRDRGPTGELFF; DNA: TGTGCCAGCAGCCACCGGGACAGGGGACCCACCGGGGAGCTGTTTTTT
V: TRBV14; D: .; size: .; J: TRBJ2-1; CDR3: CASSQRLGRVSYNEQFF; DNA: TGTGCCAGCAGCCAAAGGCTGGGACGGGTTTCCTACAATGAGCAGTTCTTC
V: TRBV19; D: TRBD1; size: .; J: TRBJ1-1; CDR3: CASSIGTGNTEAFF; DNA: TGTGCCAGTAGTATAGGGACAGGGAACACTGAAGCTTTCTTT
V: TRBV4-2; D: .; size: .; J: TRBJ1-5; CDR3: CASSQDGEAYSNQPQHF; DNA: TGTGCCAGCAGCCAAGATGGGGAGGCCTATAGCAATCAGCCCCAGCATTTT
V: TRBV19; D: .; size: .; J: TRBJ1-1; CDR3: CASSIDTQNTEAFF; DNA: TGTGCCAGTAGTATAGATACCCAGAACACTGAAGCTTTCTTT
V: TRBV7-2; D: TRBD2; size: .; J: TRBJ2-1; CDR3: CASSLASVAGGQNEQFF; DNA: TGTGCCAGCAGCTTAGCGTCAGTAGCGGGGGGGCAGAATGAGCAGTTCTTC
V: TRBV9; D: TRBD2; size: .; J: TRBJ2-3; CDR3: CASSVGSGGATDTQYF; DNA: TGTGCCAGCAGCGTAGGCAGCGGGGGGGCAACAGATACGCAGTATTTT
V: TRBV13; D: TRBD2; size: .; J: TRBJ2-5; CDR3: CASSLEEAGGLEAQYF; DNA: TGTGCCAGCAGCTTAGAAGAAGCGGGGGGCTTGGAGGCCCAGTACTTC
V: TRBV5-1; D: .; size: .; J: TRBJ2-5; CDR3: CASSLVVSKTQYF; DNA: TGCGCCAGCAGCTTGGTCGTTAGCAAGACCCAGTACTTC
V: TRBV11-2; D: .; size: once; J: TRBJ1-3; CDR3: CASSLGVQLGNTIYF; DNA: TGTGCCAGCAGCTTAGGGGTACAGCTTGGAAACACCATATATTTT
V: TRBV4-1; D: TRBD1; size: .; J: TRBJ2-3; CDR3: CASSQAPTGRGADTQYF; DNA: TGCGCCAGCAGCCAAGCCCCGACAGGGAGAGGGGCAGATACGCAGTATTTT
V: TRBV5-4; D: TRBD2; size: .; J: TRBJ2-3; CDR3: CASSSSTSGGRDTQYF; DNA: TGTGCCAGCAGTTCCTCGACTAGCGGGGGGCGGGATACGCAGTATTTT
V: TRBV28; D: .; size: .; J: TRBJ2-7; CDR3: CASSLFAGIGTYEQYF; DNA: TGTGCCAGCAGTTTATTCGCAGGGATCGGGACCTACGAGCAGTACTTC
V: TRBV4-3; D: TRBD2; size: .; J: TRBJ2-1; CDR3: CASSLTSGRENEQFF; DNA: TGCGCCAGCAGCCTGACTAGCGGAAGGGAGAATGAGCAGTTCTTC
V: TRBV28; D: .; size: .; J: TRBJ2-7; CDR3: CASKSPPAYEQYF; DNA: TGTGCCAGCAAGTCCCCTCCCGCCTACGAGCAGTACTTC
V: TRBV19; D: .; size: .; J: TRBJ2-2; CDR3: CASRPRGGGELFF; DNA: TGTGCCAGTAGGCCCCGGGGCGGCGGGGAGCTGTTTTTT
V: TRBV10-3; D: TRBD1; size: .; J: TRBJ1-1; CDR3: CAISGRGLTEAFF; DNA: TGTGCCATCAGTGGGAGGGGGCTCACTGAAGCTTTCTTT
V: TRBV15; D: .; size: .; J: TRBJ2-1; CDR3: CATSRDPTGALYNEQFF; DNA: TGTGCCACCAGCAGAGATCCTACGGGGGCCCTCTACAATGAGCAGTTCTTC
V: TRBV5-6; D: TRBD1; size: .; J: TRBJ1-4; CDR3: CASSFMYRGLNEKLFF; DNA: TGTGCCAGCAGCTTTATGTACAGGGGCCTGAATGAAAAACTGTTTTTT
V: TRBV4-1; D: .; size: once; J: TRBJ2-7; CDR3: CASSQKVEGDARNEQYF; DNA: TGCGCCAGCAGCCAGAAGGTGGAAGGGGATGCTAGAAACGAGCAGTACTTC
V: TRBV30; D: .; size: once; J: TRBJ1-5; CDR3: CAWRGAEYSNQPQHF; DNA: TGTGCCTGGAGGGGGGCAGAATATAGCAATCAGCCCCAGCATTTT
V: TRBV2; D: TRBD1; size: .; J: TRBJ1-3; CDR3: CASSPARDSILGNTIYF; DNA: TGTGCCAGCAGTCCAGCCCGGGACAGTATCCTTGGAAACACCATATATTTT
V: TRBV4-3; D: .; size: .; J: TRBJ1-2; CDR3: CASSPAGNYGYTF; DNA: TGCGCCAGCAGCCCGGCGGGAAACTATGGCTACACCTTC
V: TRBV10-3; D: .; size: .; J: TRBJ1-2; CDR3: CAISEQGSYTF; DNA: TGTGCCATCAGTGAGCAGGGGAGCTACACCTTC
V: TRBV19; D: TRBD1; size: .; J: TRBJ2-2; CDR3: CASSPWSTGETGELFF; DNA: TGTGCCAGTAGTCCCTGGTCGACAGGGGAAACCGGGGAGCTGTTTTTT
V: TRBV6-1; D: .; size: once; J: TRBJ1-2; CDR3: CASRDDRNYGYTF; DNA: TGTGCCAGCAGAGATGACAGGAACTATGGCTACACCTTC
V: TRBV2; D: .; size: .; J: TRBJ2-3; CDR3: CASKAASTDTQYF; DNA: TGTGCCAGCAAGGCAGCGAGCACAGATACGCAGTATTTT
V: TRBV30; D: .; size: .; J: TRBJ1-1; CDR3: CAWSIGRRAFF; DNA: TGTGCCTGGAGTATAGGCAGGAGAGCTTTCTTT
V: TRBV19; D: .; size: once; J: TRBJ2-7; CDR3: CASSGLQGYEQYF; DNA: TGTGCCAGTAGTGGGCTTCAGGGCTACGAGCAGTACTTT
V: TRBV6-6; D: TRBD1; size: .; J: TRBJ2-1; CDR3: CASRDRGRRDEQFF; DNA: TGTGCCAGCAGGGACAGGGGGCGCAGGGATGAGCAGTTCTTC
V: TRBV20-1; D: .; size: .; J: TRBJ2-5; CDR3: CSAIPQETQYF; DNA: TGCAGTGCTATTCCGCAAGAGACCCAGTACTTC
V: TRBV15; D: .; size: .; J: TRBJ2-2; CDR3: CATSRPQTPGELFF; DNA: TGTGCCACCAGCAGACCTCAAACGCCGGGGGAGCTGTTTTTT
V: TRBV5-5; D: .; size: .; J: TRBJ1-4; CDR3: CASSLAAGEKLFF; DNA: TGTGCCAGCAGCTTAGCCGCGGGTGAAAAACTGTTTTTT
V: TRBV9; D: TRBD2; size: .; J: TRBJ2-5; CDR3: CASSPQGLLGGETQYF; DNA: TGTGCCAGCAGCCCTCAGGGATTATTGGGAGGGGAGACCCAGTACTTC
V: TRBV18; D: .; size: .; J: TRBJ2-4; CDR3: CASSPREDIQYF; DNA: TGTGCCAGCTCACCACGAGAGGACATTCAGTACTTC
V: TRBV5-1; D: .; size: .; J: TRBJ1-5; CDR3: CASSPDGPSNQPQHF; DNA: TGCGCCAGCAGTCCGGACGGACCTAGCAATCAGCCCCAGCATTTT
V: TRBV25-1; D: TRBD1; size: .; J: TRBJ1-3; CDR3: CASRGTGVNGNTIYF; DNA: TGTGCCAGCAGGGGGACAGGGGTAAATGGAAACACCATATATTTT
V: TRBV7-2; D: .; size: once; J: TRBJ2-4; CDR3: CASSLGSLGGSKNIQYF; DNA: TGTGCCAGCAGCTTAGGCAGCCTAGGGGGTTCCAAAAACATTCAGTACTTC
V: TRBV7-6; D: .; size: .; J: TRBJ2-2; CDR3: CASSQGQFFGELFF; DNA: .
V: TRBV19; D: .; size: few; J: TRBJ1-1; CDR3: CASAGAGLTEAFF; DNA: TGTGCCTCCGCCGGCGCCGGTCTTACTGAAGCTTTCTTT
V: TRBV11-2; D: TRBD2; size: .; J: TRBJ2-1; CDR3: CASRQLAGGSNEQFF; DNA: TGTGCCAGCAGGCAACTAGCGGGGGGGTCCAATGAGCAGTTCTTC
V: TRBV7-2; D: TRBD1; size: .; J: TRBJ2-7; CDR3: CASSLISGDRGPEQYF; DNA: TGTGCCAGCAGCTTAATTTCAGGGGACAGGGGGCCCGAGCAGTACTTC
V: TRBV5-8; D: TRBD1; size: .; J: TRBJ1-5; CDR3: CASTYSGTGNQPQHF; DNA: TGTGCCAGCACTTATTCCGGGACAGGGAATCAGCCCCAGCATTTT
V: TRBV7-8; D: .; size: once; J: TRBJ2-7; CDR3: CASSLGAPGLRQEQYF; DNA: TGTGCCAGCAGCTTGGGGGCTCCGGGACTCAGACAAGAGCAGTACTTC
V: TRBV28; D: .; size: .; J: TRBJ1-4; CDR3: CASSLGGQGGEKLFF; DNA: TGTGCCAGCAGTTTAGGGGGCCAGGGCGGTGAAAAACTGTTTTTT
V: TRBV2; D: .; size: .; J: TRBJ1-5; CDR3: CANSGSLNQPQHF; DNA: TGTGCCAATTCCGGGTCCTTAAATCAGCCCCAGCATTTT
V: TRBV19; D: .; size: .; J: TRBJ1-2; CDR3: CASSRRTDNYGYTF; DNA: TGTGCCAGTAGTAGACGGACAGACAACTATGGCTACACCTTC
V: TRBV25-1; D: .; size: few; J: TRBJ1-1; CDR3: CASSETGTEAFF; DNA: TGTGCCAGCAGTGAGACAGGCACTGAAGCTTTCTTT